A single sample gave rise to the 3 T cell receptor beta chains below, sequenced in a study of regulatory T cells in long-lasting Graves disease. The sample's time point: persistent/refractory GD, antithyroid drugs over 5 years with positive TRAb. PBMC-derived RNA was used for the TCR library. Researchers made TCR beta libraries by using iRepertoire HTBI primers and running Arm-PCR on CDR3 regions. Each CDR3 protein gets one entry after TCRdb re-called the multiplex PCR reads with MiXCR. The sample yields around 450,000 distinct CDR3 sequences, 20% to 25% seen once. The specimen comprised peripheral blood mononuclear cells (PBMCs), sampled when the disease was refractory, from a patient treated with antithyroid drugs. The receptors were gathered from a female donor with Graves disease.

The chain uses TRBV14 and TRBJ1-1, with D perhaps TRBD1 (6 bases). The V and J ends lost 3 bases and 0 bases respectively, with 17 bases between them. CDR1 is SGHDN and CDR2 is FVKESK in the germline V gene. This CDR3 spans 17 amino acids. The CDR3 coding sequence is TGTGCCAGCAGCCACAGGGGCGCCTCGGACATGAACACTGAAGCTTTCTTT. Translating gives CASSHRGASDMNTEAFF.

This clonotype was seen more than once but under ten times. The V call is TRBV19, the J call TRBJ1-2; 7 positions agree with TRBD1. The germline V gene encodes CDR1 LNHDA and CDR2 SQIVND (reference sequence). This CDR3 spans 13 amino acids. Trimming took 6 bases from V and 4 from J; bases not matched to a gene: 5. Written as DNA, the CDR3 is TGTGCCAGTAGAATGGACAGGCTCTATGGCTACACCTTC. The encoded protein is CASRMDRLYGYTF.

V and J are TRBV20-1 and TRBJ2-3; 12 nucleotides agree with TRBD2. The germline V gene encodes CDR1 DFQATT and CDR2 SNEGSKA (reference sequence). The J segment lost 5 bases and the V segment lost 5 bases, leaving 8 bases of the junction unmatched. The length of the CDR3 is 15 residues. The CDR3 nucleotides read TGCAGTGCTTCCCTCCCGACTAGCGGGGGAGATACGCAGTATTTT. Amino acids: CSASLPTSGGDTQYF.